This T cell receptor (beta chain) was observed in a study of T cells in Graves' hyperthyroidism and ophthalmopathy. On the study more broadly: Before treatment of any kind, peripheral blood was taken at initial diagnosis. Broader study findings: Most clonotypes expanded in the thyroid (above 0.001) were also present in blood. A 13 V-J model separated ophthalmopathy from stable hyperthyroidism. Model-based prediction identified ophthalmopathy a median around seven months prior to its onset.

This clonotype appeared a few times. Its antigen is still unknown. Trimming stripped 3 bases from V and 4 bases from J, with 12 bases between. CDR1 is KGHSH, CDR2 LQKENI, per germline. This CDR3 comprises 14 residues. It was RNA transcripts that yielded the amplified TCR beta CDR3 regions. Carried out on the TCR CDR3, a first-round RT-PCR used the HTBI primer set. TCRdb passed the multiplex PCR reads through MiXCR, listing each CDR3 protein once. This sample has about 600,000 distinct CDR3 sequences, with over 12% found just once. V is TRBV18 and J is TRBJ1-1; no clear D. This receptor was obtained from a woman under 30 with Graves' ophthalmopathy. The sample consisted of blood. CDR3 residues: CASSPDLVGTEAFF. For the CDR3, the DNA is TGTGCCAGCTCACCCGACCTGGTGGGCACTGAAGCTTTCTTT. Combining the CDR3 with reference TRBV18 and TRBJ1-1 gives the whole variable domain NAGVMQNPRHLVRRRGQEARLRCSPMKGHSHVYWYRQLPEEGLKFMVYLQKENIIDESGMPKERFSAEFPKEGPSILRIQQVVRGDSAAYFCASSPDLVGTEAFFGQGTRLTVV.